The rows below give T cell receptor beta chains drawn from one sample of a study of T-cell reconstitution after alpha-beta-depleted transplantation in children. TCRdb analysed the PCR reads with MiXCR anew, one entry per CDR3 protein. The sample holds approximately 500,000 distinct CDR3 sequences; over 25% are singletons and the top ten take less than 40%. The material was PBMCs, obtained before TCRalphabeta/CD19-depleted stem cell transplant. Receptors originate from a boy in the first two years of life with Wiskott-Aldrich syndrome, due to receive a stem cell transplant. Both conserved end residues are trimmed from each CDR3.

CDR3: SSSPGSAGGLGTQY; V: TRBV7-6; J: TRBJ2-5
CDR3: ASSFFIQGTEAF; V: TRBV5-5; J: TRBJ1-1
CDR3: ASSFQDRGAYGYT; V: TRBV27; J: TRBJ1-2
CDR3: ASSEGGGNTEAF; V: TRBV25-1; J: TRBJ1-1
CDR3: ASSATGVQETQY; V: TRBV3-1; J: TRBJ2-5
CDR3: ASSLQGAVEKLF; V: TRBV28; J: TRBJ1-4
CDR3: ASSYRVGLSGYT; V: TRBV6-5; J: TRBJ1-2
CDR3: SARRQTMNTEAF; V: TRBV20-1; J: TRBJ1-1
CDR3: ASSLGSGIQETQY; V: TRBV7-9; J: TRBJ2-5
CDR3: ATSRDLIAYGGDTQY; V: TRBV15; J: TRBJ2-3
CDR3: SASTGTARVNEQF; V: TRBV20-1; J: TRBJ2-1
CDR3: ASSLVPSGRGLTDTQY; V: TRBV5-1; J: TRBJ2-3
CDR3: ASSPHLRGRPTEAF; V: TRBV9; J: TRBJ1-1
CDR3: ASSPRGHQLVQPQH; V: TRBV12-3/TRBV12-4; J: TRBJ1-5
CDR3: ASSLGGTANQETQY; V: TRBV5-1; J: TRBJ2-5
CDR3: ASSPWGDGANVLT; V: TRBV7-3; J: TRBJ2-6
CDR3: SASGVTYEQY; V: TRBV20-1; J: TRBJ2-7
CDR3: ASRKLAGEETQY; V: TRBV2; J: TRBJ2-5
CDR3: AISESGRTDTQY; V: TRBV10-3; J: TRBJ2-3
CDR3: ASTTAQGASYNEQF; V: TRBV5-1; J: TRBJ2-1
CDR3: ASSLGQFILNTEAF; V: TRBV12-3/TRBV12-4; J: TRBJ1-1
CDR3: ASSSWTRPGTDTQY; V: TRBV5-1; J: TRBJ2-3
CDR3: ASRSDRALLMNTEAF; V: TRBV7-9; J: TRBJ1-1
CDR3: ASRFGLADYNEQF; V: TRBV28; J: TRBJ2-1
CDR3: ASSLSNRVEPY; V: TRBV27; J: TRBJ2-7
CDR3: ASSARLAQDTYNEQF; V: TRBV4-2; J: TRBJ2-1
CDR3: ASSLVSFNEQF; V: TRBV12-3/TRBV12-4; J: TRBJ2-1
CDR3: ASSRSGLPGTQY; V: TRBV27; J: TRBJ2-3
CDR3: ASSLRGSSLYEQY; V: TRBV28; J: TRBJ2-7
CDR3: AIRPTDTDTQY; V: TRBV10-3; J: TRBJ2-3
CDR3: ASSLRGRANNEQF; V: TRBV28; J: TRBJ2-1
CDR3: AISPKGLAVTDEQF; V: TRBV10-3; J: TRBJ2-1
CDR3: ASSFGDAQY; V: TRBV7-9; J: TRBJ2-7
CDR3: ASSHSGFEQF; V: TRBV28; J: TRBJ2-1
CDR3: SARPGLGDSPLH; V: TRBV20-1; J: TRBJ1-6
CDR3: SASHGRAYNEQF; V: TRBV20-1; J: TRBJ2-1
CDR3: SAASGPYEQY; V: TRBV20-1; J: TRBJ2-7